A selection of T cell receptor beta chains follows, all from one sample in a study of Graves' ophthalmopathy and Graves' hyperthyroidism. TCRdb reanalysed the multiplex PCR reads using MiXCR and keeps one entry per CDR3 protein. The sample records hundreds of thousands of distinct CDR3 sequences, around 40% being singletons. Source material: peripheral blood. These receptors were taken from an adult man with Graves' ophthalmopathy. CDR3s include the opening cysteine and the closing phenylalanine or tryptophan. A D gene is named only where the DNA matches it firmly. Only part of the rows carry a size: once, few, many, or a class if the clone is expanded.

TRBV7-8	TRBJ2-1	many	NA	CASSLAGDNEQFF	TGTGCCAGCAGCTTAGCGGGGGACAATGAGCAGTTCTTC
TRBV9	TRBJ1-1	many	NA	CASSVGSRDGAFF	TGTGCCAGCAGCGTAGGTTCCCGAGACGGAGCTTTCTTT
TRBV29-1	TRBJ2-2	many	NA	CSVARDRSTGELFF	TGCAGCGTAGCCAGGGACCGAAGCACCGGGGAGCTGTTTTTT
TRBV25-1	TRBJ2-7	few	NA	CASSRVVLSGSPSYEQYF	TGTGCCAGCAGTAGGGTCGTTTTGTCGGGCTCACCCTCTTACGAGCAGTACTTC
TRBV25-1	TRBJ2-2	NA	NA	CASSIGDFYTGELFF	TGTGCCAGTAGTATAGGGGACTTTTACACCGGGGAGCTGTTTTTT
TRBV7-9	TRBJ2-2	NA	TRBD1	CASSLWFGTGANTGELFF	TGTGCCAGCAGCTTGTGGTTTGGGACAGGGGCGAACACCGGGGAGCTGTTTTTT
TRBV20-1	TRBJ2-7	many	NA	CSASPGFDEQYF	TGCAGTGCTTCCCCAGGTTTCGACGAGCAGTACTTC
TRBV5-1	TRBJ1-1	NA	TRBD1	CASRDRAAGNTEAFF	TGCGCCAGCCGGGACAGGGCAGCAGGAAACACTGAAGCTTTCTTT
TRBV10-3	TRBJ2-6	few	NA	CARGDGANVLTF	TGTGCCAGGGGAGATGGGGCCAACGTCCTGACTTTC
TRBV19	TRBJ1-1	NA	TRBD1	CASSVGQGYTEAFF	TGTGCCAGTAGTGTCGGACAGGGATACACTGAAGCTTTCTTT
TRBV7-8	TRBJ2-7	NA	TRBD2	CASSLVTSFGEQYF	TGTGCCAGCAGCTTAGTGACTAGCTTCGGCGAGCAGTACTTC
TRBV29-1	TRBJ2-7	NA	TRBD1	CSVEGNPGQGVASEQYF	TGCAGCGTTGAAGGAAATCCGGGACAGGGGGTGGCGAGTGAGCAGTACTTC
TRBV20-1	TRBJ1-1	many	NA	CSASSPGLNTEAFF	TGCAGTGCTAGTTCCCCAGGATTGAACACTGAAGCTTTCTTT
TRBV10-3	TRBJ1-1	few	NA	CATSRGNTEAFF	TGTGCCACCTCGCGCGGGAACACTGAAGCTTTCTTT
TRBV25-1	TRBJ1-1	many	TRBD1	CATTSRGARHTEAFF	TGTGCCACCACGAGCAGGGGGGCGAGGCACACTGAAGCTTTCTTT
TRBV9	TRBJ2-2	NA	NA	CASSQARLKNTGELFF	TGTGCCAGCAGCCAAGCCAGGCTTAAGAACACCGGGGAGCTGTTTTTT
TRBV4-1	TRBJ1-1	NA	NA	CASSVHPGTEAFF	TGCGCCAGCAGCGTGCACCCAGGGACTGAAGCTTTCTTT
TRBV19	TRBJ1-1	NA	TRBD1	CASSMVTGGATEAFF	TGTGCCAGTAGTATGGTGACAGGGGGAGCCACTGAAGCTTTCTTT
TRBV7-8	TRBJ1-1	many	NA	CASSPRRGLNTEAFF	TGTGCCAGCAGCCCAAGGAGGGGATTGAACACTGAAGCTTTCTTT
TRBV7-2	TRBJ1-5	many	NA	CASENQPQHF	TGTGCCAGCGAGAATCAGCCCCAGCATTTT
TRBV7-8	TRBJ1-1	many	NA	CASSSSARNTEAFF	TGTGCCAGCAGCTCTAGCGCACGGAACACTGAAGCTTTCTTT
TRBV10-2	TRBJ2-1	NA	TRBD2	CASSEIPSLAGDNEQFF	TGCGCCAGCAGTGAAATCCCCAGCCTAGCGGGAGACAATGAGCAGTTCTTC
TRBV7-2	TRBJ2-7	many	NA	CASSFRGVEQYF	TGTGCCAGCAGCTTCAGGGGAGTAGAGCAGTACTTC
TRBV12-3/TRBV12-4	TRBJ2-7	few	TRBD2	CASSTSGGHIGEQYF	TGTGCCAGCAGCACTAGCGGGGGACATATAGGGGAGCAGTACTTC
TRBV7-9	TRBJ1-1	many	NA	CASSSAGNTEAFF	TGTGCCAGCAGCTCGGCGGGGAACACTGAAGCTTTCTTT
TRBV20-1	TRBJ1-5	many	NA	CSARVGRNNQPQHF	TGCAGTGCTAGAGTAGGACGGAACAATCAGCCCCAGCATTTT
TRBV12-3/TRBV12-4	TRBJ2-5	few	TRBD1	CASSLAVGTAQETQYF	TGTGCCAGCAGTTTAGCGGTAGGGACAGCACAAGAGACCCAGTACTTC
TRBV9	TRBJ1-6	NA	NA	CASSLGSNSPPHF	TGTGCCAGCAGTTTGGGCAGTAATTCACCCCCCCACTTT
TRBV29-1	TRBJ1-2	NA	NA	CSVARERWEQGNGYTF	TGCAGCGTCGCCCGGGAGAGATGGGAACAGGGCAATGGCTACACCTTC
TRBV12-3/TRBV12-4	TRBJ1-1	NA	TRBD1	CASSPRGTFVAGGRHTEAFF	TGTGCCAGCAGTCCCCGTGGGACGTTCGTGGCAGGGGGCAGGCACACTGAAGCTTTCTTT
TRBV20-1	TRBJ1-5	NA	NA	CSATSSVDQPQHF	TGCAGTGCCACTTCTTCGGTGGATCAGCCCCAGCATTTT
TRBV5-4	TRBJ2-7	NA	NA	CASSSPEREQYF	TGTGCCAGCAGCTCACCGGAGCGCGAGCAGTACTTC
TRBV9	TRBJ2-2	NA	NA	CASSVGAILRELFF	TGTGCCAGCAGCGTAGGGGCTATCCTCAGGGAGCTGTTTTTT
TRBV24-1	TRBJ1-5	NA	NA	CASSPRDNNQPRHF	TGTGCCAGCAGTCCCCGGGACAACAATCAGCCCCGGCATTTT
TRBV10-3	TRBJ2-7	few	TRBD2	CASREGLAVLYEQYF	TGTGCCAGCAGAGAGGGACTAGCGGTTCTCTACGAGCAGTACTTC
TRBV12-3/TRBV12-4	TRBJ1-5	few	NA	CASTTAGNQPQHF	TGTGCCAGCACCACCGCTGGAAATCAGCCCCAGCATTTT
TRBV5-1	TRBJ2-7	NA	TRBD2	CASSSAGVFLEQYF	TGCGCCAGCAGCTCGGCGGGAGTGTTTCTCGAGCAGTACTTC
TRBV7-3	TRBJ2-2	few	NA	CASSPTVRQTGELFF	TGTGCCAGCAGCCCTACCGTGAGGCAGACCGGGGAGCTGTTTTTT
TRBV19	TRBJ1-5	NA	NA	CASSIGASPQHF	TGTGCCAGTAGTATAGGAGCATCGCCCCAGCATTTT
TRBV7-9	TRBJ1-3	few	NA	CASSRLRSGNTIYF	TGTGCCAGCAGCCGGCTCAGATCTGGAAACACCATATATTTT
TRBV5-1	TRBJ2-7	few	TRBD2	CASSYGIGSGSYEQYF	TGCGCCAGCAGTTATGGCATCGGTAGCGGGAGCTACGAGCAGTACTTC
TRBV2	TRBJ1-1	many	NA	CASRNGQTLMNTEAFF	TGTGCCAGCAGGAACGGACAGACACTCATGAACACTGAAGCTTTCTTT
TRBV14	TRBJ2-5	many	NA	CASSPVGRAEETQYF	TGTGCCAGCAGTCCTGTAGGGCGTGCTGAGGAGACCCAGTACTTC
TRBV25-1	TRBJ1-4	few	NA	CASSLAGAANEKLFF	TGTGCCAGCAGTTTAGCAGGGGCAGCAAATGAAAAACTGTTTTTT
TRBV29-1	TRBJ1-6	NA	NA	CSVGSSYNSPLHF	TGCAGCGTGGGGAGCTCCTATAATTCACCCCTCCACTTT